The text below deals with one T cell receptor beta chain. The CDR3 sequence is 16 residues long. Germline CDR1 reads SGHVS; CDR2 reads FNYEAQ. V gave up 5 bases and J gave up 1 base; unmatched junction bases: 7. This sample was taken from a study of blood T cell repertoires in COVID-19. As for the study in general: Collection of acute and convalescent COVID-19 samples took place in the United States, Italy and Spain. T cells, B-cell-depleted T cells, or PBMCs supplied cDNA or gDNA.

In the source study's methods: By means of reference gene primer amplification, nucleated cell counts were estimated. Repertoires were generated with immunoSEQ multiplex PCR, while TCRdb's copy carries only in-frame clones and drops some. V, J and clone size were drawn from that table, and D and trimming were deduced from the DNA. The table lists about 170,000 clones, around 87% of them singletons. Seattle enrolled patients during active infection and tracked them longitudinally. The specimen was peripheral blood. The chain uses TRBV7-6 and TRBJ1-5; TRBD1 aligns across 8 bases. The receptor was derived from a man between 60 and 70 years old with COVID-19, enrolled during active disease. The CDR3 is CASSRTGGASNQPQHF. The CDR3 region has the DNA TGTGCCAGCAGCCGAACAGGGGGGGCGAGCAATCAGCCCCAGCATTTT.